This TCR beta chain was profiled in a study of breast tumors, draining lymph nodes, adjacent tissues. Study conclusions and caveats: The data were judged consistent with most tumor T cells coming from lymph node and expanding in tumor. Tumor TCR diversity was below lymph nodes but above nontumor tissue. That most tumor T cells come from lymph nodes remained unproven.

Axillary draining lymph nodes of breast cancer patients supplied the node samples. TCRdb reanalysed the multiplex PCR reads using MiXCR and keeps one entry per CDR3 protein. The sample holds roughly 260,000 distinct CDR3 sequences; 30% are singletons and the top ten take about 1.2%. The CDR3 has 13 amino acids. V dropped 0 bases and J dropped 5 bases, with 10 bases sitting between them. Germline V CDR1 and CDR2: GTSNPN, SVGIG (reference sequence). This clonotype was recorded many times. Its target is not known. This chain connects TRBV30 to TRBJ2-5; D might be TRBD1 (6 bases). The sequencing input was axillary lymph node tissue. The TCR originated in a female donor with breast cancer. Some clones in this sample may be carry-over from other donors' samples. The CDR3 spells CAWSVGGVETQYF. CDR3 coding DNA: TGTGCCTGGAGTGTAGGGGGAGTCGAGACCCAGTACTTC.